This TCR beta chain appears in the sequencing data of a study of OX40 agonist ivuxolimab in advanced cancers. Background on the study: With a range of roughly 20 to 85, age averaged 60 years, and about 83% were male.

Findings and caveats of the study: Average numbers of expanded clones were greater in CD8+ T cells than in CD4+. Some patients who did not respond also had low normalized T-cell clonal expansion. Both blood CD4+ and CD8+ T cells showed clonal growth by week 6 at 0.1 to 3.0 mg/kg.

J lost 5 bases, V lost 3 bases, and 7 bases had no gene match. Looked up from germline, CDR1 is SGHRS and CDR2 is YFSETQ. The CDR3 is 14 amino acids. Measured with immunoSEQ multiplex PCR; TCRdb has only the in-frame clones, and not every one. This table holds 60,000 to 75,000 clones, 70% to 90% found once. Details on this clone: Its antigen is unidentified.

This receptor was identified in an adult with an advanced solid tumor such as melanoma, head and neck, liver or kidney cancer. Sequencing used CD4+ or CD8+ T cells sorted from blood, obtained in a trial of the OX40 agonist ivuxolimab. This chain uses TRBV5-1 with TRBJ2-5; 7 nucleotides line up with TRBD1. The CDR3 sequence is CASSSTGPGETQYF. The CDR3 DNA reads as TGCGCCAGCAGCTCGACAGGGCCAGGGGAGACCCAGTACTTC. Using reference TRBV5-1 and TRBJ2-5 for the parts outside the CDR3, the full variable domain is KAGVTQTPRYLIKTRGQQVTLSCSPISGHRSVSWYQQTPGQGLQFLFEYFSETQRNKGNFPGRFSGRQFSNSRSEMNVSTLELGDSALYLCASSSTGPGETQYFGPGTRLLVL.